The 24 T cell receptor beta chains below all came from one sample that was sequenced in a study of OX40 agonist ivuxolimab in advanced cancers. The data were produced by immunoSEQ multiplex PCR, yet TCRdb's version contains in-frame clones alone and is incomplete. This table has approximately 47,000 clones, around nine tenths appearing once. Specimen: CD4+ or CD8+ T cells sorted from blood, collected in a trial of the OX40 agonist ivuxolimab. Receptor source: an adult with an advanced solid tumor such as melanoma, head and neck, liver or kidney cancer.

V and J are TRBV19 and TRBJ2-3; weak D call: TRBD1 (7 bases). The CDR3 runs 15 residues. Germline V lookup: CDR1 LNHDA, CDR2 SQIVND (reference sequence). The V and J ends lost 6 bases and 1 base respectively, with 14 bases between them. CDR3 nucleotides: TGTGCCAGTAGAACGCGGGACAGCCGCACAGATACGCAGTATTTT. Its translation: CASRTRDSRTDTQYF.

V usage is TRBV19 and J usage is TRBJ2-1, with 10 positions matching TRBD1. The V segment lost 9 bases and the J segment 0 bases; nucleotides outside the gene matches: 5. Per germline, CDR1 LNHDA and CDR2 SQIVND (reference sequence). There are 15 residues in the CDR3. Here the CDR3 reads CASLRDRGSYNEQFF. Here the CDR3 DNA reads TGTGCCAGCCTTCGGGACAGGGGCTCCTACAATGAGCAGTTCTTC.

This chain uses TRBV5-1 with TRBJ2-1; 7 bases agree with TRBD2. V dropped 3 bases and J dropped 5; count of bases not matched to a gene: 5. There are 14 residues in the CDR3. Germline lookup yields CDR1 SGHRS and CDR2 YFSETQ. The CDR3, as DNA: TGCGCCAGCAGCTCCCGGGACTACAACAATGAGCAGTTCTTC. Translating it yields CASSSRDYNNEQFF.

The chain joins TRBV6-1 to TRBJ2-2; unclear D gene. This CDR3 comprises 15 residues. V was pared by 5 bases and J by 0 bases, with 10 bases between. Germline CDR1 is MNHNS and CDR2 is SASEGT. CDR3 amino acids: CASSRVSANTGELFF. In DNA form, the CDR3 reads TGTGCCAGCAGTCGAGTTTCGGCGAACACCGGGGAGCTGTTTTTT.

V gene TRBV4-1 combines with J gene TRBJ1-5, with D hard to call. Germline CDR1 reads MGHRA; CDR2 reads YSYEKL. Trimming took off 4 bases at V and 1 base at J, with 11 bases between the two ends. This CDR3 is 15 amino acids long. The CDR3 DNA follows: TGCGCCAGCAGCCCTCAAACGGGGAGCAATCAGCCCCAGCATTTT. Its protein is CASSPQTGSNQPQHF.

This sequence joins TRBV4-2 and TRBJ1-1, with D unclear. V was clipped by 1 base and J by 5 bases, with 8 bases between them. This CDR3 has 13 amino acids. The germline CDR1 and CDR2 sequences are LGHNA and YNFKEQ. The CDR3 nucleotides read TGTGCCAGCAGCCAAGCTGGGAGGACTGAAGCTTTCTTT. Residues: CASSQAGRTEAFF.

This clone is a singleton in its sample. V is TRBV5-1 and J is TRBJ2-7; 11 positions match TRBD2. This CDR3 has 14 residues. With 3 bases clipped from V and 4 bases from J, the junction kept 3 bases outside the gene matches. CDR1 is SGHRS and CDR2 is YFSETQ in the germline V gene. Here the CDR3 DNA reads TGCGCCAGCAGCTCAACTAGCGGGAGTTACGAGCAGTACTTC. It encodes CASSSTSGSYEQYF.

V usage is TRBV27 and J usage is TRBJ2-1; D not resolved. The V gene lost 2 bases and the J gene lost 3 bases, with 5 bases spanning the gap. The germline V gene encodes CDR1 MNHEY and CDR2 SMNVEV (reference sequence). CDR3 length: 13 residues. The CDR3 DNA follows: TGTGCCAGCAGTTTAATGCGCTACAATGAGCAGTTCTTC. Encoded protein: CASSLMRYNEQFF.

V usage is TRBV20-1 and J usage is TRBJ2-7; D ambiguous. Germline CDR1 reads DFQATT; CDR2 reads SNEGSKA (reference sequence). V was trimmed by 4 bases and J by 3 bases, leaving 4 bases between them. The CDR3 consists of 10 residues. CDR3 amino acids: CSATDYEQYF. Here the CDR3 DNA reads TGCAGTGCTACCGACTACGAGCAGTACTTC.

This clone is categorized as medium-sized. This chain joins TRBV5-4 and TRBJ2-7; either TRBD1 or TRBD2 may fit D (5 bases each). Germline V gives CDR1 SGHNT, CDR2 YYREEE (reference sequence). CDR3 length: 14 residues. The V end was cut by 5 bases, the J end by 7 bases, with 19 bases between. CDR3 loop: CASSWGNGVREQYF. The CDR3 DNA reads as TGTGCCAGCAGTTGGGGGAATGGGGTTCGGGAGCAGTACTTC.

CDR3 coding DNA: TGTGCCAGCAGCCCGACTAGCGGGAGCAATGAGCAGTTCTTC. Its protein is CASSPTSGSNEQFF. The V gene is TRBV11-3, the J gene TRBJ2-1; 12 nucleotides match TRBD2. Trimming at V came to 5 bases and at J to 6 bases, leaving 2 bases not matched to a gene. There are 14 residues in the CDR3. Germline V CDR1 and CDR2: SGHNT, YENEEA. Filled out from reference TRBV11-3 and TRBJ2-1, the complete variable domain reads EAGVVQSPRYKIIEKKQPVAFWCNPISGHNTLYWYLQNLGQGPELLIRYENEEAVDDSQLPKDRFSAERLKGVDSTLKIQPAELGDSAVYLCASSPTSGSNEQFFGPGTRLTVL.

The rearrangement uses TRBV2 and TRBJ1-5; a weak D match, TRBD1 (5 bases). The V end lost 2 bases, the J end lost 2 bases, and 13 bases lay between the germline ends. Germline assignment: CDR1 SNHLY and CDR2 FYNNEI. This CDR3 is built from 16 residues. Here the CDR3 reads CASSERGGAGNQPQHF. The CDR3 DNA sequence: TGTGCCAGCAGTGAAAGGGGAGGGGCTGGCAATCAGCCCCAGCATTTT.

J is TRBJ1-5 and V is TRBV6-5; tentatively, D is TRBD1 (5 bases). This CDR3 is built from 14 residues. Trimming took off 5 bases at V and 4 bases at J, with 12 bases between the two ends. Looked up from germline, CDR1 is MNHEY and CDR2 is SVGAGI. The CDR3 bases are TGTGCCAGCAGTGAATGGCCAGGGAATCAGCCCCAGCATTTT. This sequence encodes CASSEWPGNQPQHF.

This clone was counted only a few times. This sequence joins TRBV19 and TRBJ1-1; no reliable D call. The CDR3 is 13 residues long. The germline V gene encodes CDR1 LNHDA and CDR2 SQIVND (reference sequence). V lost 5 bases and J lost 0, with 7 bases in between. The CDR3 bases are TGTGCCAGTAGTTTCCATATGAACACTGAAGCTTTCTTT. Protein: CASSFHMNTEAFF. The complete variable domain, with remaining parts taken from reference TRBV19 and TRBJ1-1, reads DGGITQSPKYLFRKEGQNVTLSCEQNLNHDAMYWYRQDPGQGLRLIYYSQIVNDFQKGDIAEGYSVSREKKESFPLTVTSAQKNPTAFYLCASSFHMNTEAFFGQGTRLTVV.

This clone showed up just a few times. The chain joins TRBV30 to TRBJ2-3; D gene uncertain. CDR1 and CDR2 from the germline V gene are GTSNPN and SVGIG (reference sequence). V shed 0 bases and J shed 4 bases, with 5 bases lying between them. This CDR3 contains 12 residues. In DNA, the CDR3 is TGTGCCTGGAGTGTAGGCCCAGATACGCAGTATTTT. Its protein is CAWSVGPDTQYF.

As to this clone: Sequence at one end of the junction differs from germline and may be a read error. V usage is TRBV27 and J usage is TRBJ2-7, with D maybe TRBD1 (6 bases). Germline V gives CDR1 MNHEY, CDR2 SMNVEV (reference sequence). The CDR3 is 16 residues long. The CDR3 bases are TGTGCCAGCAGTTTATCGAGACAGGAGATCTCCTACGGGCAGTACTTC. It encodes CASSLSRQEISYGQYF.

The gene calls are TRBV19 and TRBJ2-7; D perhaps matches TRBD1 (6 bases). The germline V gene has CDR1 LNHDA and CDR2 SQIVND (reference sequence). This CDR3 has 14 amino acids. Trimming stripped 7 bases from V and 0 bases from J, with 13 bases between. DNA for the CDR3: TGTGCCAGTACTCGGACAGTTAGCTCCTACGAGCAGTACTTC. Translation: CASTRTVSSYEQYF.

The chain has TRBV4-3 and TRBJ2-1, with 8 bases identical to TRBD2. The germline V gene encodes CDR1 LGHNA and CDR2 YSLEER. J lost 10 bases, V lost 3 bases, and 8 bases had no gene match. This CDR3 comprises 14 residues. Written as DNA, the CDR3 is TGCGCCAGCAGCCAGGGCCTTAGCGGGGCCGAGCAGTTCTTC. Translation: CASSQGLSGAEQFF.

The rearrangement uses TRBV2 and TRBJ1-2; D call uncertain. V was trimmed by 7 bases and J by 4 bases, leaving 10 bases between them. This CDR3 has 12 amino acids. Germline V CDR1 and CDR2: SNHLY, FYNNEI. CDR3 sequence reads: CASKGLFYGYTF. In nucleotides, the CDR3 is TGTGCCAGCAAAGGCCTTTTCTATGGCTACACCTTC.

The chain has TRBV13 and TRBJ2-1; 9 bases align to TRBD2. The V segment lost 5 bases and the J segment 2 bases; nucleotides outside the gene matches: 7. CDR3 length: 16 amino acids. The germline V gene encodes CDR1 PRHDT and CDR2 FYEKMQ (reference sequence). In DNA form, the CDR3 reads TGTGCCAGCAGCCTTTTAGCGGGAGTGCCCTACAATGAGCAGTTCTTC. It specifies CASSLLAGVPYNEQFF. The full variable domain, rest sourced from reference TRBV13 and TRBJ2-1, is AAGVIQSPRHLIKEKRETATLKCYPIPRHDTVYWYQQGPGQDPQFLISFYEKMQSDKGSIPDRFSAQQFSDYHSELNMSSLELGDSALYFCASSLLAGVPYNEQFFGPGTRLTVL.

The chain links TRBV7-8 to TRBJ2-5; TRBD1 aligns across 8 bases. Germline trimming cut 1 base from V and 5 bases from J; bases unmatched to any gene: 6. CDR3 length: 15 residues. Germline V gene lookup returns CDR1 SGHVS and CDR2 FQNEAQ. In DNA, the CDR3 is TGTGCCAGCAGCTTAGTAACAGGGGGATGGGAGACCCAGTACTTC. It encodes CASSLVTGGWETQYF.

V gene TRBV27 combines with J gene TRBJ2-5; D may be TRBD2 (7 bases). CDR3 size: 15 residues. V lost 1 base to trimming and J lost 6 bases, with 15 bases between them. Germline V gene lookup returns CDR1 MNHEY and CDR2 SMNVEV (reference sequence). The chain's CDR3 is CASSLFRGGGKTQYF. For the CDR3, the DNA is TGTGCCAGCAGTTTATTCAGGGGCGGGGGTAAGACCCAGTACTTC.

This sequence joins TRBV30 and TRBJ2-1; 12 bases line up with TRBD2. V was pared by 4 bases and J by 7 bases, with 8 bases of the junction left unmatched. The CDR3 sequence is 15 residues long. Germline CDR1 GTSNPN, CDR2 SVGIG (reference sequence). The CDR3 protein is CAWTTSGRTGNEQFF. The CDR3 coding sequence is TGTGCCTGGACAACTAGCGGGAGGACGGGAAATGAGCAGTTCTTC. The variable domain in full, completed from reference TRBV30 and TRBJ2-1, reads SQTIHQWPATLVQPVGSPLSLECTVEGTSNPNLYWYRQAAGRGLQLLFYSVGIGQISSEVPQNLSASRPQDRQFILSSKKLLLSDSGFYLCAWTTSGRTGNEQFFGPGTRLTVL.

This chain's CDR3 is CAISESEGPYTEAFF. In DNA form, the CDR3 reads TGTGCCATCAGTGAGTCCGAGGGGCCGTACACTGAAGCTTTCTTT. The chain joins TRBV10-3 to TRBJ1-1; D possibly corresponds to TRBD1 (5 bases). The CDR3 totals 15 residues. Trimming took off 0 bases at V and 3 bases at J, with 11 bases between the two ends. The germline V gene has CDR1 ENHRY and CDR2 SYGVKD.